A single sample is the source of the 12 T cell receptor beta chains below, sequenced in a study of shared clonotypes between healthy human individuals. Sequenced by immunoSEQ multiplex PCR; TCRdb stores in-frame clones only, minus some. The sample has under 1 million clones, roughly 92% seen once; the top ten hold about 25%. Naive CD8 cells lacked CD45RO and underwent positive selection for CCR7, leaving out terminally differentiated effector memory CD45RA+ cells. The sample comprised naive CD8+ T cells sorted from blood. These receptors were obtained from a man aged 25 to 45 in good health.

The chain links TRBV6-5 to TRBJ2-1; D perhaps matches TRBD2 (5 bases). CDR1 and CDR2 (germline): MNHEY, SVGAGI. Trimming took off 6 bases at V and 8 bases at J, with 11 bases between the two ends. The CDR3 is 12 amino acids. CDR3 DNA sequence: TGTGCCAGCAGCTTAGTCGGGGATGAGCAGTTCTTC. This encodes CASSLVGDEQFF.

This chain connects TRBV7-9 to TRBJ2-1; 14 bases align to TRBD2. Trimming cost V 4 bases and J 4 bases; bases outside gene matches: 6. The CDR3 totals 17 residues. In germline, CDR1 is SEHNR, CDR2 FQNEAQ (reference sequence). For the CDR3, the DNA is TGTGCCAGCAGCTCGATGACTAGCGGGAGGGGATACAATGAGCAGTTCTTC. It codes for CASSSMTSGRGYNEQFF.

The chain couples TRBV5-5 to TRBJ2-7; D unresolved. CDR3 length equals 12 residues. The germline V gene encodes CDR1 SGHKS and CDR2 YYEKEE (reference sequence). The germline V and J ends were trimmed by 2 bases and 2 bases, with 5 bases remaining between them. CDR3 protein: CASSFDPYEQYF. DNA of the CDR3: TGTGCCAGCAGCTTCGACCCCTACGAGCAGTACTTC.

The chain links TRBV9 to TRBJ2-1; no definite D call. The CDR3 extends over 14 amino acids. Germline values: CDR1 SGDLS, CDR2 YYNGEE. The V gene lost 4 bases and the J gene lost 10 bases, with 18 bases spanning the gap. CDR3 loop: CASSPPLGEWEQFF. CDR3 nucleotide sequence: TGTGCCAGCAGCCCCCCCCTAGGAGAATGGGAGCAGTTCTTC.

V and J are TRBV28 and TRBJ2-7, with TRBD1 as a possible D gene (5 bases). This CDR3 contains 14 residues. Trimming removed 6 bases at V and 3 bases at J, with 15 bases between. Looked up from germline, CDR1 is MDHEN and CDR2 is SYDVKM. The CDR3 loop is CASSSGRQGYEQYF. The CDR3 DNA follows: TGTGCCAGCAGCTCGGGCCGCCAGGGCTACGAGCAGTACTTC.

This CDR3 is CASSLAGLAGGYNEQFF. The DNA of the CDR3 is TGTGCCAGCAGTTTAGCGGGACTAGCGGGAGGGTACAATGAGCAGTTCTTC. The chain joins TRBV27 to TRBJ2-1, with TRBD2 identical over 16 bases. V dropped 2 bases and J dropped 4; count of bases not matched to a gene: 2. In germline, CDR1 is MNHEY, CDR2 SMNVEV (reference sequence). The CDR3 is 17 residues long.

The chain carries TRBV28 and TRBJ2-1; the match to TRBD2 covers 10 bases. After removal of 4 bases from V and 5 bases from J, the junction contained 5 bases not matched to a gene. Germline CDR1 reads MDHEN; CDR2 reads SYDVKM. CDR3 length: 15 amino acids. The CDR3 bases are TGTGCCAGCAGTTCTCCGACTAGCGGGCACAATGAGCAGTTCTTC. Amino acids: CASSSPTSGHNEQFF.

The V and J genes are TRBV10-2 and TRBJ2-6, with D unclear. Trimming removed 8 bases at V and 0 bases at J, with 8 bases between. The CDR3 is 14 amino acids. Germline V CDR1 and CDR2: WSHSY, SAAADI. This chain's CDR3 is CASAKGSGANVLTF. Written as DNA, the CDR3 is TGCGCCAGCGCAAAAGGCTCTGGGGCCAACGTCCTGACTTTC.

Notes on this clone: The sample contains more than one DNA sequence encoding this CDR3. The chain is built from TRBV6-5 and TRBJ2-5; 7 positions match TRBD1. Germline V gene lookup returns CDR1 MNHEY and CDR2 SVGAGI. The ends lost 1 base at V and 4 bases at J; junction bases unmatched: 0. The CDR3 totals 13 residues. CDR3 sequence reads: CASSYYRGETQYF. The CDR3 DNA sequence: TGTGCCAGCAGTTACTACAGGGGAGAGACCCAGTACTTC.

This chain connects TRBV4-1 to TRBJ2-1; unclear D gene. Germline lookup yields CDR1 MGHRA and CDR2 YSYEKL. This CDR3 comprises 12 residues. Trimming removed 3 bases from V and 8 bases from J, with 8 bases in between. The CDR3 reads CASSHPWDEQFF. The CDR3 DNA is TGCGCCAGCAGCCACCCGTGGGATGAGCAGTTCTTC.

V and J are TRBV4-1 and TRBJ2-7; D is possibly TRBD1 (6 bases). Germline V lookup: CDR1 MGHRA, CDR2 YSYEKL. CDR3 size: 13 residues. V lost 3 bases and J 2 bases, leaving 8 bases between the germline ends. The DNA of the CDR3 is TGCGCCAGCAGCCACGGGACAACCTACGAGCAGTACTTC. This gives the protein CASSHGTTYEQYF.

The V call is TRBV28, the J call TRBJ2-5; D perhaps matches TRBD2 (6 bases). Between the trimmed V and J ends, which lost 4 bases and 5 bases, there was a span of 14 bases. The CDR3 loop spans 14 amino acids. In germline, CDR1 is MDHEN, CDR2 SYDVKM. In nucleotides, the CDR3 is TGTGCCAGCAGTTCCGGGACTCGGGATGAGACCCAGTACTTC. Its protein is CASSSGTRDETQYF.